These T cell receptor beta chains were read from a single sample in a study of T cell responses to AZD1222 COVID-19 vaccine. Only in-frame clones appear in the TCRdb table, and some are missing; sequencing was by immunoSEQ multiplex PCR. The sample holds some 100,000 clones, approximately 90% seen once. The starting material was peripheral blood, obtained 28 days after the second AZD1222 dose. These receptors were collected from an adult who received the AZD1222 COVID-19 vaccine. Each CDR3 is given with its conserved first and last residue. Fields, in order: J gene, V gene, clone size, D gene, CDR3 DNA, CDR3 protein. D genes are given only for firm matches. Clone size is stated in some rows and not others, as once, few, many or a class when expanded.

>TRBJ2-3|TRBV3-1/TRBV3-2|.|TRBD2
TGTGCCAGCAGCCGCCGACTAGCGGGGATGACAGATACGCAGTATTTT
CASSRRLAGMTDTQYF
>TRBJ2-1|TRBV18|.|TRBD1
TGTGCCAGCTCACCCGACCGGGACAGGGAGCAGTTCTTC
CASSPDRDREQFF
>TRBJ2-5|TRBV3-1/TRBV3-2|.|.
TGTGCCAGCAGCCAAGAACAAGAGACCCAGTACTTC
CASSQEQETQYF
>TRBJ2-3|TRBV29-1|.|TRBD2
TGCAGCGTTTCCCGACTAGCGGGAGGGCCGCAGGACACAGATACGCAGTATTTT
CSVSRLAGGPQDTDTQYF
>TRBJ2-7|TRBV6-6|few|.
TGTGCCAGCAGTACCCCCTACGAGCAGTACTTC
CASSTPYEQYF
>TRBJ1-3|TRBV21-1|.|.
TGTGCCAGCATACGGGTGGAGGGTGGAAACACCATATATTTT
CASIRVEGGNTIYF
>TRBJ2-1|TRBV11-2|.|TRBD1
TGTGCCAGCAGCTTCTTGACAGGGAGATACAATGAGCAGTTCTTC
CASSFLTGRYNEQFF
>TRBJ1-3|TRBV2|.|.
TGTGCCAGCAGTGGTTTGGGGGTGGACACCATATATTTT
CASSGLGVDTIYF
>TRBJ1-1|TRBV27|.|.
TGTGCCAGCAGTTTAGGAGGGGTGCACACTGAAGCTTTCTTT
CASSLGGVHTEAFF
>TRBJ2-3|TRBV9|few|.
TGTGCCAGCAGCCCAAAGTGGACAGATACGCAGTATTTT
CASSPKWTDTQYF
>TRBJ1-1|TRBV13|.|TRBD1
TGTGCCAGCAGCTTCCAGCTGGTGACAGGGGAAGCTTTCTTT
CASSFQLVTGEAFF
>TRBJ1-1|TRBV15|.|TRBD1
TGTGCCACCAGCAGTGGGGGGGACAGCTGGAACACTGAAGCTTTCTTT
CATSSGGDSWNTEAFF